This T cell receptor beta chain was obtained from a study of cytomegalovirus exposure and HLA in healthy donors. For this clone: This sample also contains other DNA sequences that code for the same CDR3.

Germline CDR1 reads MNHEY; CDR2 reads SMNVEV (reference sequence). V was pared by 5 bases and J by 2 bases, with 9 bases between. The CDR3 spans 13 residues. Clones were read by immunoSEQ multiplex PCR, and TCRdb kept only the in-frame ones, dropping some. Altogether roughly 150,000 clones are present, about nine tenths being singletons, with the ten largest covering 4% to 5%. The sequencing sample was made of PBMCs. The V gene is TRBV27, the J gene TRBJ1-2; a possible D gene is TRBD1 (6 bases). The receptor was derived from a man younger than 30 in good health and CMV-seropositive. The DNA for the CDR3 is TGTGCCAGCAGTCCTACAGGGAACTATGGCTACACCTTC. Translating it yields CASSPTGNYGYTF.